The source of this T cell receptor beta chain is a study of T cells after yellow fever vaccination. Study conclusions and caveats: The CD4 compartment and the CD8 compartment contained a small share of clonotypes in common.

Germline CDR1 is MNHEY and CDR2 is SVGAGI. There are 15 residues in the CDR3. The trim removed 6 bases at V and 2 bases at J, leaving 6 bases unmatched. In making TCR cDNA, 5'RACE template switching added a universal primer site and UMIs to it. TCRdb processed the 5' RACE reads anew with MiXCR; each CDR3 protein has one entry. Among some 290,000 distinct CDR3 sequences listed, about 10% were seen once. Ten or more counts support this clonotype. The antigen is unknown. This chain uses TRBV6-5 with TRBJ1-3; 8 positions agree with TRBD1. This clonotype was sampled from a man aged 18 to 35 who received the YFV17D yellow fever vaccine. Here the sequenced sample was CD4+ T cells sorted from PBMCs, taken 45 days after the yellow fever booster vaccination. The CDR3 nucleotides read TGTGCCAGCAGCCTCCTACAGGGGGCTGGAAACACCATATATTTT. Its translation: CASSLLQGAGNTIYF.